These T cell receptor beta chains were read from a single sample in a study of blood T cell repertoires in COVID-19. The table came from immunoSEQ multiplex PCR; TCRdb's copy has only in-frame clones and leaves some out. The sample holds approximately 60,000 clones, approximately 84% seen once. The source material was peripheral blood. The receptor source for this set is a man in his fifties or sixties with active COVID-19. Each CDR3 is given with its conserved first and last residue. Each record gives: J gene, D gene, V gene, clone size, CDR3 protein, CDR3 DNA. D genes are given only for firm matches. Size is stated for part of the rows, as once, few or many counts, or as a class when the clone is expanded.

>TRBJ2-7|.|TRBV15|.
CATSRVGRSSYEQYF
TGTGCCACCAGCAGAGTAGGGAGGAGCTCCTACGAGCAGTACTTC
>TRBJ2-7|TRBD2|TRBV4-1|.
CASSLGLAASYEQYF
TGCGCCAGCAGCCTGGGACTAGCGGCCTCCTACGAGCAGTACTTC
>TRBJ1-6|.|TRBV3-1/TRBV3-2|.
CASRPDSSHSPLHF
TGTGCCAGCAGGCCGGACTCAAGCCATTCACCCCTCCACTTT
>TRBJ2-3|.|TRBV7-9|few
CCSSYFGASIKDTDTQYF
TGTTGCAGCAGCTATTTTGGGGCGTCGATCAAAGATACAGATACGCAGTATTTT
>TRBJ1-6|.|TRBV7-9|.
CASSFGQSYSPLHF
TGTGCCAGCAGTTTCGGACAGTCGTATTCACCCCTCCACTTT
>TRBJ2-7|TRBD2|TRBV4-1|.
CASSQAGTKAYEQYF
TGCGCCAGCAGCCAAGCCGGGACTAAAGCCTACGAGCAGTACTTC
>TRBJ1-1|.|TRBV10-3|.
CAIMRDGALGTEAFF
TGTGCCATCATGAGGGATGGCGCCCTGGGGACTGAAGCTTTCTTT
>TRBJ1-2|TRBD1|TRBV28|.
CASSGSEGAYGYTF
TGTGCCAGCAGTGGCTCCGAGGGGGCTTATGGCTACACCTTC
>TRBJ1-1|.|TRBV5-4|few
CASTDWVGTEAFF
TGTGCCAGCACTGACTGGGTGGGCACTGAAGCTTTCTTT
>TRBJ2-3|TRBD1|TRBV6-6|.
CASSGQGSDDTQYF
TGTGCCAGCAGTGGACAGGGGAGTGACGATACGCAGTATTTT
>TRBJ2-7|.|TRBV24-1|.
CATSDSRDTPGEQYF
TGTGCCACCAGTGATTCACGGGACACCCCTGGGGAGCAGTACTTC
>TRBJ1-3|.|TRBV7-9|.
CASSLSGDNTIYF
TGTGCCAGCAGCTTATCAGGGGATAACACCATATATTTT
>TRBJ2-5|TRBD1|TRBV27|.
CASSLRRGQGSMGPQETQYF
TGTGCCAGCAGTTTGCGGCGGGGACAGGGGAGCATGGGGCCACAAGAGACCCAGTACTTC
>TRBJ1-5|.|TRBV9|few
CASSVGEEGGPQHF
TGTGCCAGCAGCGTAGGAGAGGAGGGTGGACCCCAGCATTTT
>TRBJ2-2|.|TRBV5-1|few
CASSVAYTGELFF
TGCGCCAGCTCGGTAGCTTACACCGGGGAGCTGTTTTTT
>TRBJ1-4|.|TRBV5-1|.
CASSLVPAYNEKLFF
TGCGCCAGCAGCTTGGTGCCAGCGTATAATGAAAAACTGTTTTTT
>TRBJ2-1|TRBD2|TRBV5-1|.
CASSLAEGLAGGINEQFF
TGCGCCAGCAGCTTGGCCGAGGGACTAGCGGGGGGTATCAATGAGCAGTTCTTC
>TRBJ2-5|.|TRBV7-9|once
CASSYGQKETQYF
TGTGCCAGCAGCTACGGACAAAAAGAGACCCAGTACTTC
>TRBJ2-3|TRBD2|TRBV15|.
CATSRVLRDYPDTQYF
TGTGCCACCAGCAGAGTGCTCCGGGACTACCCAGATACGCAGTATTTT
>TRBJ1-2|TRBD1|TRBV5-1|.
CASSTDRDYGYTF
TGCGCCAGCAGCACCGACAGGGACTATGGCTACACCTTC
>TRBJ2-5|TRBD2|TRBV7-3|.
CASSPSTSGGETQYF
TGTGCCAGCAGCCCCTCGACTAGCGGGGGGGAGACCCAGTACTTC
>TRBJ2-2|.|TRBV5-1|.
CASSLQVLTGELFF
TGCGCCAGCAGCTTACAGGTGCTCACCGGGGAGCTGTTTTTT
>TRBJ2-2|TRBD2|TRBV7-9|once
CASSYAGVGTGELFF
TGTGCCAGCAGCTACGCGGGAGTGGGCACCGGGGAGCTGTTTTTT
>TRBJ2-3|TRBD1|TRBV12-3/TRBV12-4|.
CASNQGADTQYF
TGTGCCAGCAACCAGGGGGCTGATACGCAGTATTTT
>TRBJ1-3|.|TRBV3-1/TRBV3-2|.
CASSQDTRSYTQRNTIYF
TGTGCCAGCAGCCAAGATACCCGTTCTTATACACAGCGAAACACCATATATTTT
>TRBJ1-1|.|TRBV5-1|.
CASSLGQPREAFF
TGCGCCAGCAGCTTGGGACAGCCACGTGAAGCTTTCTTT
>TRBJ2-3|.|TRBV7-3|.
CASSPGYTDTQYF
TGTGCCAGCAGCCCGGGATACACAGATACGCAGTATTTT